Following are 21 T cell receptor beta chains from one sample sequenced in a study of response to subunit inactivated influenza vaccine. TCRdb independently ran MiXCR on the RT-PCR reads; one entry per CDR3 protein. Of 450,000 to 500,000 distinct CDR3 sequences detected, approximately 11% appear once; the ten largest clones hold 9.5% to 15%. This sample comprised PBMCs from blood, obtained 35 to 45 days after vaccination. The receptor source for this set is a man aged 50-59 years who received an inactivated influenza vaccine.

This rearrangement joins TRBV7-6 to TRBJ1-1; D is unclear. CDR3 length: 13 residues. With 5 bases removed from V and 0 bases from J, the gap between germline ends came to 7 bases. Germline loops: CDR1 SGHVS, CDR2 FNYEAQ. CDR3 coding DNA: TGTGCCAGCAGCCCCAATATGAACACTGAAGCTTTCTTT. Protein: CASSPNMNTEAFF. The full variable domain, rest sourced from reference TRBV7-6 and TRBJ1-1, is GAGVSQSPRYKVTKRGQDVALRCDPISGHVSLYWYRQALGQGPEFLTYFNYEAQQDKSGLPNDRFSAERPEGSISTLTIQRTEQRDSAMYRCASSPNMNTEAFFGQGTRLTVV.

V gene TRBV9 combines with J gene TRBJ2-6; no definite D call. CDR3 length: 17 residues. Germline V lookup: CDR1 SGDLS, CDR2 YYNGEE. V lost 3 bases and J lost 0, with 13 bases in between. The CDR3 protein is CASSALSINSGANVLTF. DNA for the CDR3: TGTGCCAGCAGCGCCCTCTCAATTAACTCTGGGGCCAACGTCCTGACTTTC.

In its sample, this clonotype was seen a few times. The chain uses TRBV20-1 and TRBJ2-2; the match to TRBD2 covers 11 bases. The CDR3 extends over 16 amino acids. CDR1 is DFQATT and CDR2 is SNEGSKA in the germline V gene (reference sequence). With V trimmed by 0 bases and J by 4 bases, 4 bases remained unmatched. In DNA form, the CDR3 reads TGCAGTGCTAGAGATAAAACTAGCGGGAGCACCGGGGAGCTGTTTTTT. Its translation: CSARDKTSGSTGELFF.

The CDR3 DNA reads TGTGCCAGCACCCGAGGCAGGGGGCCGTCAGATACGCAGTATTTT. It specifies CASTRGRGPSDTQYF. J is TRBJ2-3 and V is TRBV6-2 or TRBV6-3; TRBD1 matches at 8 bases. The CDR3 length is 15 residues. Germline lookup yields CDR1 MNHEY and CDR2 SVGEGT. The trim removed 7 bases at V and 4 bases at J, leaving 10 bases unmatched.

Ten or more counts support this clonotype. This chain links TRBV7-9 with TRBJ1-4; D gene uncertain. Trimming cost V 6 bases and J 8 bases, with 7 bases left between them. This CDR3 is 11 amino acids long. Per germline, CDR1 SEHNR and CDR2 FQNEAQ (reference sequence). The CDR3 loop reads CASSSPEKLFF. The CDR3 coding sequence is TGTGCCAGCAGTTCTCCGGAAAAACTGTTTTTT.

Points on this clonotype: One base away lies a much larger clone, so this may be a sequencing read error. CDR3 nucleotides: TGTGCCACCGGGACAGCGGGAGACGAGCAGTACTTC. It translates to CATGTAGDEQYF. The chain links TRBV10-3 to TRBJ2-7, with D maybe TRBD2 (8 bases). The CDR3 consists of 12 residues. Germline CDR1 and CDR2: ENHRY and SYGVKD. V dropped 10 bases and J dropped 5 bases, with 15 bases sitting between them.

The CDR3 region is CASSTNGQETQYF. CDR3 DNA sequence: TGTGCCAGCTCAACCAACGGCCAAGAGACCCAGTACTTC. V is TRBV18 and J is TRBJ2-5; D is undetermined. CDR3 length: 13 amino acids. The germline gives CDR1 KGHSH, CDR2 LQKENI. V lost 5 bases, J lost 1 base, and 8 bases lay in between.

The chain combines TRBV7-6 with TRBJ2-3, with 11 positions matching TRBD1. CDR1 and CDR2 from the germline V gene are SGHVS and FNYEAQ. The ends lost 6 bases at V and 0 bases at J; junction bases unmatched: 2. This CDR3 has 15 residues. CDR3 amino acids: CASRRTGGSTDTQYF. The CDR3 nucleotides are TGTGCCAGCAGACGGACAGGGGGCAGCACAGATACGCAGTATTTT.

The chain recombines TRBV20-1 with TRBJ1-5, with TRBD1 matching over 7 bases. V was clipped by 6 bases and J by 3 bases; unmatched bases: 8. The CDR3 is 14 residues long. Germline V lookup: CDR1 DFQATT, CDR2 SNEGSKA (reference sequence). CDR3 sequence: CSATDRVNNQPQHF. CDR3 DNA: TGCAGTGCAACCGACAGGGTAAACAATCAGCCCCAGCATTTT.

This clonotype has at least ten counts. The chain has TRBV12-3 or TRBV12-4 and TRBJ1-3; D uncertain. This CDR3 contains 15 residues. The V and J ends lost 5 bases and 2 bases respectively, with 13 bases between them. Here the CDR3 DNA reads TGTGCCAGCAGTGCTAACGTAGGAGCTGGAAACACCATATATTTT. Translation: CASSANVGAGNTIYF.

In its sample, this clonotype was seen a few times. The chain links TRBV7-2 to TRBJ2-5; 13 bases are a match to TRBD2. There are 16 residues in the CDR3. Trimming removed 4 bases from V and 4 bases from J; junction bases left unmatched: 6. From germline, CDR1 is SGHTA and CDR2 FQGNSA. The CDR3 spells CASSSRTSGGSETQYF. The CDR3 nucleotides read TGTGCCAGCAGCTCGCGGACTAGCGGGGGTTCAGAGACCCAGTACTTC. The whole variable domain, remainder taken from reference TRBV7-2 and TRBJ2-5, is GAGVSQSPSNKVTEKGKDVELRCDPISGHTALYWYRQSLGQGLEFLIYFQGNSAPDKSGLPSDRFSAERTGGSVSTLTIQRTQQEDSAVYLCASSSRTSGGSETQYFGPGTRLLVL.

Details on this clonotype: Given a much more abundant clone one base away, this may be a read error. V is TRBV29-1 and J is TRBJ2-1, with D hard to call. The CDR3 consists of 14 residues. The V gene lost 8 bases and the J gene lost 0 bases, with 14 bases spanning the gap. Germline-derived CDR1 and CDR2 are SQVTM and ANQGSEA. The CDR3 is CSSRSDRSYNEQFF. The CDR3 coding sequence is TGCAGCTCCAGGTCGGACCGCTCCTACAATGAGCAGTTCTTC.

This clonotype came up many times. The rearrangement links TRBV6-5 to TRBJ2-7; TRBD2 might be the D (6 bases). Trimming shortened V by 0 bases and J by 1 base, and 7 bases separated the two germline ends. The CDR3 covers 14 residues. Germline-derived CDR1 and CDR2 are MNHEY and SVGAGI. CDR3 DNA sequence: TGTGCCAGCAGTTACTCGGGGGGTTCCTACGAGCAGTACTTC. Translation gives CASSYSGGSYEQYF.

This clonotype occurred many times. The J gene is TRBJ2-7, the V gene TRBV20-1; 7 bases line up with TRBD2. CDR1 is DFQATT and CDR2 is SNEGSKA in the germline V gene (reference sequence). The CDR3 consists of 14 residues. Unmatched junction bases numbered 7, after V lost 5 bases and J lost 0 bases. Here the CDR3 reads CSASQRGGSYEQYF. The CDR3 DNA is TGCAGTGCTTCCCAGCGGGGTGGCTCCTACGAGCAGTACTTC.

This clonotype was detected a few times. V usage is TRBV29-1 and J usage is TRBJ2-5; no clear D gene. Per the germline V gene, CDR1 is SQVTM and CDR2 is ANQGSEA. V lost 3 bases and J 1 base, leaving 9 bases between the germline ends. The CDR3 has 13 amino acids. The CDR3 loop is CSVESFSQETQYF. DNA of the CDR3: TGCAGCGTTGAGTCGTTCAGCCAAGAGACCCAGTACTTC. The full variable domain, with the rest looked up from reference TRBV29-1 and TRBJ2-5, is SAVISQKPSRDICQRGTSLTIQCQVDSQVTMMFWYRQQPGQSLTLIATANQGSEATYESGFVIDKFPISRPNLTFSTLTVSNMSPEDSSIYLCSVESFSQETQYFGPGTRLLVL.

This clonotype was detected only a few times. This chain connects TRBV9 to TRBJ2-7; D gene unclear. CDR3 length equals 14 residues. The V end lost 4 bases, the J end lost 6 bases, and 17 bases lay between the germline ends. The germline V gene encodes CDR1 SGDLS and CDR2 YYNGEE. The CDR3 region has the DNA TGTGCCAGCAGCCCCGACGCCACACGACGCGAGCAGTACTTC. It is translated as CASSPDATRREQYF.

CDR3: CASSGLAGRNEQFF. The CDR3 coding sequence is TGTGCCAGCAGTGGACTAGCGGGGCGCAATGAGCAGTTCTTC. The chain combines TRBV12-3 or TRBV12-4 with TRBJ2-1; 12 bases fit TRBD2. After removal of 5 bases from V and 6 bases from J, the junction contained 2 bases not matched to a gene. CDR3 length equals 14 residues.

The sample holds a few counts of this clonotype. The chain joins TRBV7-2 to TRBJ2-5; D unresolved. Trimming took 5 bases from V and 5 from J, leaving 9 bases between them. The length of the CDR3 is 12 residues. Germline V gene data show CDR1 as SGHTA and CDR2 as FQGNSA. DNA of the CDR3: TGTGCCAGCAGCCGACCAGCCGAGACCCAGTACTTC. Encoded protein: CASSRPAETQYF. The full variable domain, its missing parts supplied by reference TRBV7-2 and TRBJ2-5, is GAGVSQSPSNKVTEKGKDVELRCDPISGHTALYWYRQSLGQGLEFLIYFQGNSAPDKSGLPSDRFSAERTGGSVSTLTIQRTQQEDSAVYLCASSRPAETQYFGPGTRLLVL.

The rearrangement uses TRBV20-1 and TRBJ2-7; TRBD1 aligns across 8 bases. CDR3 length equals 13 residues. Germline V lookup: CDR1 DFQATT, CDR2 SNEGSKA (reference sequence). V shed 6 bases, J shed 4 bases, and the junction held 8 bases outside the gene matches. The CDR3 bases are TGCAGTGCCCCGGACAGGGTGAATTACGAGCAGTACTTC. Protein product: CSAPDRVNYEQYF.

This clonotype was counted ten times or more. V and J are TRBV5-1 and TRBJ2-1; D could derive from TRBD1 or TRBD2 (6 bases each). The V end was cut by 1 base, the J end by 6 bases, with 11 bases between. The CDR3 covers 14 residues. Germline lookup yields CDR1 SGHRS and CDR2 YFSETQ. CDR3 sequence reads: CASSLRGPSNEQFF. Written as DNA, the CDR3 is TGCGCCAGCAGCTTGCGGGGGCCGAGCAATGAGCAGTTCTTC.

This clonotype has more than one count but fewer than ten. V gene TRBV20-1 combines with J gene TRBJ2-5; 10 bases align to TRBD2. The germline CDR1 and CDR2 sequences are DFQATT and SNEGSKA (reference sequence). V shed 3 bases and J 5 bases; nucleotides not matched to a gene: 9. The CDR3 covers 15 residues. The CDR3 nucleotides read TGCAGTGCTAGCAGGTCACTAGCGGGGACCGAGACCCAGTACTTC. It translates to CSASRSLAGTETQYF.